This record concerns one T cell receptor beta chain sequence. These data come from a study of shared clonotypes between healthy human individuals. Study-level background: Every donor yielded three CD4 naive, three CD4 memory, two CD8 naive and one CD8 memory plate.

Profiled with immunoSEQ multiplex PCR; TCRdb holds only in-frame clones, not every one. Of roughly 2 million clones listed, 90% to 96% are singletons. This CDR3 is 16 amino acids long. Trimming at V came to 1 base and at J to 0 bases, leaving 5 bases not matched to a gene. CDR1 SGHTA and CDR2 FQGNSA come from the germline V gene. This sequence originates from a man in his late teens or twenties in good health. Source material: naive CD4+ T cells sorted from blood. Described subset: CD45RA+ positively selected. The chain recombines TRBV7-2 with TRBJ2-7; 8 bases align to TRBD2. The CDR3 reads CASSLDGGGLSYEQYF. The CDR3, as DNA: TGTGCCAGCAGCTTAGATGGCGGGGGGCTCTCCTACGAGCAGTACTTC.